These 4 T cell receptor beta chains were all obtained from the same sample, sequenced in a study of identical twins. MiXCR was run by TCRdb on the 5' RACE reads, yielding one entry per CDR3 protein. The sample has 430,000 or so distinct CDR3 sequences; around 24% are singletons. This sample was also put to use in a study of T cells expressing NK-cell markers.

Sequenced material: CD4+ T cells sorted from blood. Receptors were obtained from a woman younger than 30 in good health.

Ten or more counts support this clonotype. The V call is TRBV12-3 or TRBV12-4, the J call TRBJ1-5, with 7 nucleotides matching TRBD1. The junction had 5 bases not matched to a gene; V was cut back by 3 bases and J by 6 bases. CDR3 length equals 14 residues. The CDR3 here is CASSFDRAGQPQHF. Here the CDR3 DNA reads TGTGCCAGCAGTTTTGACAGGGCCGGTCAGCCCCAGCATTTT.

At least ten counts were recorded for this clonotype. The chain combines TRBV20-1 with TRBJ1-3; D unresolved. Germline V lookup: CDR1 DFQATT, CDR2 SNEGSKA (reference sequence). This CDR3 comprises 11 residues. CDR3 in amino acids: CSLVVGNTIYF. The CDR3 nucleotides read TGCTCCCTGGTTGTTGGAAACACCATATATTTT.

This clonotype was found a few times. The chain is built from TRBV5-6 and TRBJ1-3, with D possibly matching TRBD1 (6 bases). The CDR3 sequence is 16 residues long. Germline CDR1 and CDR2: SGHDT and YYEEEE. Trimming took 1 base from V and 2 from J, leaving 13 bases between them. The CDR3 protein is CASSLWQGWPGNTIYF. CDR3 nucleotides: TGTGCCAGCAGCTTGTGGCAGGGGTGGCCTGGAAACACCATATATTTT.

This clonotype has a handful of counts. The chain is built from TRBV7-2 and TRBJ2-7, with 7 bases identical to TRBD2. Looked up from germline, CDR1 is SGHTA and CDR2 is FQGNSA. V was pared by 1 base and J by 3 bases, with 6 bases of the junction left unmatched. The CDR3 has 15 amino acids. The CDR3 bases are TGTGCCAGCAGCTTAGTCTGGTCGGGGGGCTACGAGCAGTACTTC. Its translation: CASSLVWSGGYEQYF.